Below, 24 T cell receptor beta chains from the same sample are listed, as sequenced in a study of T-cell memory formation after mild COVID-19. TCRdb itself ran the 5' RACE reads through MiXCR, one entry per CDR3 protein. The sample carries around 47,000 distinct CDR3 sequences, 9.5% recorded once. The sequenced sample consisted of PBMCs or a T cell subset sorted from them (not recorded which). All receptors derive from an adult woman who had mild COVID-19 (a few samples of this study predate the infection). Cell type and time point are not known.

The gene calls are TRBV27 and TRBJ1-6, with 9 bases fitting TRBD1. The CDR3 length is 15 residues. CDR1 and CDR2 (germline): MNHEY, SMNVEV (reference sequence). J gave up 9 bases and V 6 bases, and 9 bases lay outside the gene matches. The CDR3 sequence: CASRPGTGNGSPLHF. The DNA for the CDR3 is TGTGCCAGCAGGCCCGGGACAGGGAACGGTTCACCCCTCCACTTT.

This clonotype was observed a handful of times. The V call is TRBV7-2, the J call TRBJ2-7; tentative D call: TRBD1 (5 bases). This CDR3 has 13 amino acids. CDR1 and CDR2 from the germline V gene are SGHTA and FQGNSA. V gave up 6 bases and J gave up 1 base, with 10 bases separating them. The CDR3 is CASSLAGSYEQYF. CDR3 nucleotide sequence: TGTGCCAGCAGTCTCGCAGGGTCCTACGAGCAGTACTTC.

This clonotype was detected ten times or more. The chain combines TRBV2 with TRBJ2-4; 10 bases line up with TRBD1. Germline CDR1 is SNHLY and CDR2 is FYNNEI. The CDR3 has 14 amino acids. J was trimmed by 4 bases and V by 5 bases; bases with no gene match: 2. CDR3 amino acids: CASSSGQGKNIQYF. As DNA, the CDR3 is TGTGCCAGCAGTTCGGGACAGGGGAAAAACATTCAGTACTTC.

This clonotype was picked up a small number of times. The chain recombines TRBV20-1 with TRBJ2-7; 13 nucleotides match TRBD2. The CDR3 is 14 amino acids. V lost 3 bases, J lost 6 bases, and 5 bases stayed unmatched. The germline gives CDR1 DFQATT, CDR2 SNEGSKA (reference sequence). CDR3 sequence: CSASAGLAGVEQYF. CDR3 sequence (DNA): TGCAGTGCTAGTGCCGGACTAGCGGGGGTCGAGCAGTACTTC.

This clonotype was detected ten times or more. CDR3 in DNA: TGTGCCAGCCGGGCCGGGGGAGACTTCAATGAGCAGTTCTTC. It translates to CASRAGGDFNEQFF. The rearrangement uses TRBV7-8 and TRBJ2-1; perhaps TRBD2 as D (6 bases). Trimming left V 8 bases short and J 6 bases short, with 17 bases between. The V gene's germline CDR1 is SGHVS and CDR2 FQNEAQ. The CDR3 length is 14 residues.

The rearrangement uses TRBV7-9 and TRBJ1-1; possibly TRBD1 for D (5 bases). Germline values: CDR1 SEHNR, CDR2 FQNEAQ (reference sequence). The CDR3 covers 13 residues. Trimming left V 2 bases short and J 3 bases short, with 7 bases between. The CDR3 protein is CASSLTRDTEAFF. In DNA, the CDR3 is TGTGCCAGCAGCTTAACCAGGGACACTGAAGCTTTCTTT.

This clonotype was seen a handful of times. The V call is TRBV25-1, the J call TRBJ2-1; 10 bases fit TRBD2. Germline assignment: CDR1 MGHDK and CDR2 SYGVNS. Trimming cost V 6 bases and J 1 base; bases outside gene matches: 6. The CDR3 spans 16 residues. This chain's CDR3 is CASSVLAGTSYNEQFF. CDR3 in DNA: TGTGCCAGCAGCGTACTAGCGGGAACGTCCTACAATGAGCAGTTCTTC.

The table lists this clonotype with many counts. The J gene is TRBJ2-4, the V gene TRBV5-1; D is uncertain. The CDR3 runs 16 residues. V was clipped by 0 bases and J by 0 bases, with 10 bases between them. Germline V gives CDR1 SGHRS, CDR2 YFSETQ. The chain's CDR3 is CASSLGVILAKNIQYF. The CDR3, as DNA: TGCGCCAGCAGCTTGGGGGTAATCCTAGCCAAAAACATTCAGTACTTC.

This chain joins TRBV15 and TRBJ2-5; TRBD2 matches at 11 bases. The CDR3 totals 20 residues. Looked up from germline, CDR1 is LNHNV and CDR2 is YYDKDF (reference sequence). The ends lost 1 base at V and 2 bases at J; junction bases unmatched: 15. CDR3 sequence: CATSRGLAGGTSGAQETQYF. CDR3 DNA: TGTGCCACCAGCAGAGGGTTAGCGGGGGGGACGAGTGGCGCTCAAGAGACCCAGTACTTC.

CDR3 nucleotide sequence: TGTGCCAGTAGTATAGATGGGAGGCACACTGAAGCTTTCTTT. Protein: CASSIDGRHTEAFF. V and J are TRBV19 and TRBJ1-1; D gene ambiguous. The CDR3 extends over 14 amino acids. V gave up 0 bases and J gave up 3 bases, with 8 bases separating them. Germline CDR1 is LNHDA and CDR2 is SQIVND (reference sequence).

This chain joins TRBV5-8 and TRBJ1-6; D gene uncertain. V was clipped by 5 bases and J by 10 bases, with 13 bases between them. Germline V gene sequence: CDR1 SGHTS, CDR2 YDEGEE. The CDR3 loop spans 13 amino acids. The CDR3 coding sequence is TGTGCCAGCAGACTATCTCGCGGGTCACCCCTCCACTTT. Translation: CASRLSRGSPLHF.

This clonotype was counted many times. The chain combines TRBV7-2 with TRBJ2-7; D ambiguous. V was shortened by 7 bases and J by 0 bases, with 4 bases between the two germline ends. CDR3 size: 11 residues. CDR1 SGHTA and CDR2 FQGNSA come from the germline V gene. The CDR3 nucleotides read TGTGCCAGCACCGGCTCCTACGAGCAGTACTTC. Translating it yields CASTGSYEQYF.

The V and J genes are TRBV5-4 and TRBJ1-6, with a possible D match to TRBD1 (6 bases). CDR3 length: 15 amino acids. Trimming removed 2 bases from V and 7 bases from J, with 13 bases in between. Germline V gene lookup returns CDR1 SGHNT and CDR2 YYREEE (reference sequence). CDR3 protein: CASSLNRERNSPLHF. In nucleotides, the CDR3 is TGTGCCAGCAGCTTAAACAGGGAAAGGAATTCACCCCTCCACTTT.

This clonotype was observed a handful of times. The rearrangement joins TRBV12-3 or TRBV12-4 to TRBJ1-4, with D perhaps TRBD1 (5 bases). This CDR3 spans 14 amino acids. Deletions cut 5 bases from V and 7 bases from J, with 14 bases between. The DNA of the CDR3 is TGTGCCAGCAGTCGGGACCTTCGTGGTGAAAAACTGTTTTTT. It is translated as CASSRDLRGEKLFF.

Judged by abundance, this clonotype is medium-sized. The chain combines TRBV29-1 with TRBJ1-1; D call uncertain. Germline V CDR1 and CDR2: SQVTM, ANQGSEA. V shed 4 bases and J shed 5 bases, with 14 bases lying between them. The CDR3 runs 13 residues. The CDR3 loop reads CSVGEATGTEAFF. The CDR3 nucleotides read TGCAGCGTTGGGGAGGCCACGGGGACTGAAGCTTTCTTT.

The rearrangement joins TRBV7-2 to TRBJ1-2; D may be TRBD1 (6 bases). Germline CDR1 is SGHTA and CDR2 is FQGNSA. V was clipped by 5 bases and J by 2 bases, with 15 bases between them. The CDR3 spans 15 residues. The CDR3 DNA sequence: TGTGCCAGCAGCGGGAGGACAGAGCTAAACTATGGCTACACCTTC. Translated, it gives CASSGRTELNYGYTF.

This clonotype was counted only a few times. This chain links TRBV14 with TRBJ1-6; 8 bases match TRBD1. The V gene end was trimmed by 1 base and the J gene end by 11 bases; junction bases not matched to a gene: 7. Germline CDR1 and CDR2: SGHDN and FVKESK. CDR3 length: 15 residues. As DNA, the CDR3 is TGTGCCAGCAGCCAAGTTGCAGGGGGCTTGCCACCCCTCCACTTT. Its translation: CASSQVAGGLPPLHF.

The chain combines TRBV12-3 or TRBV12-4 with TRBJ1-2; no clear D. Trimming pared 5 bases from V and 3 bases from J, leaving 4 bases between. The CDR3 runs to 11 residues. The CDR3 sequence: CASSQHYGYTF. The CDR3 nucleotides are TGTGCCAGCAGTCAGCACTATGGCTACACCTTC.

This chain joins TRBV15 and TRBJ1-2; D unclear. Trimming left V 8 bases short and J 4 bases short, with 17 bases between. The CDR3 length is 14 residues. Germline loops: CDR1 LNHNV, CDR2 YYDKDF (reference sequence). CDR3 amino acids: CATAEAGRGYGYTF. The DNA for the CDR3 is TGTGCCACCGCCGAGGCTGGTCGTGGCTATGGCTACACCTTC.

This clonotype has a handful of counts. The chain has TRBV9 and TRBJ1-2; D is perhaps TRBD1 (5 bases). This CDR3 comprises 19 residues. Trimming left V 6 bases short and J 1 base short, with 28 bases between. Germline V gene lookup returns CDR1 SGDLS and CDR2 YYNGEE. CDR3 nucleotides: TGTGCCAGCACCGGGGCCCGGGACGCCTCAGTGGACGGTAACTATGGCTACACCTTC. Translating gives CASTGARDASVDGNYGYTF.

The sample holds many counts of this clonotype. The chain uses TRBV7-2 and TRBJ2-1, with no clear D. With 1 base removed from V and 3 bases from J, the gap between germline ends came to 7 bases. Germline assignment: CDR1 SGHTA and CDR2 FQGNSA. CDR3 length: 14 amino acids. The CDR3 DNA follows: TGTGCCAGCAGCTTAGGAGACCACTACAATGAGCAGTTCTTC. Translation gives CASSLGDHYNEQFF. The whole variable domain, filled in from reference TRBV7-2 and TRBJ2-1, reads GAGVSQSPSNKVTEKGKDVELRCDPISGHTALYWYRQSLGQGLEFLIYFQGNSAPDKSGLPSDRFSAERTGGSVSTLTIQRTQQEDSAVYLCASSLGDHYNEQFFGPGTRLTVL.

This clonotype was observed many times. The chain joins TRBV20-1 to TRBJ1-2; D unresolved. The germline V and J ends were trimmed by 3 bases and 10 bases, with 12 bases remaining between them. Germline V gives CDR1 DFQATT, CDR2 SNEGSKA (reference sequence). This CDR3 has 11 amino acids. CDR3 residues: CSASTPADYTF. CDR3 sequence (DNA): TGCAGTGCTAGCACACCCGCCGACTACACCTTC.

This chain joins TRBV7-8 and TRBJ1-1; tentatively, D is TRBD1 (5 bases). The germline gives CDR1 SGHVS, CDR2 FQNEAQ. The CDR3 covers 13 residues. V dropped 1 base and J dropped 5 bases, with 8 bases sitting between them. The CDR3 DNA follows: TGTGCCAGCAGCTTAGGGGGCGCAACTGAAGCTTTCTTT. Translated: CASSLGGATEAFF.

The V and J genes are TRBV6-4 and TRBJ2-2; TRBD2 aligns across 8 bases. V lost 9 bases, J lost 3 bases, and 9 bases stayed unmatched. Germline values: CDR1 MRHNA, CDR2 SNTAGT. The CDR3 sequence is 15 residues long. The CDR3 is CASKERESDTGELFF. In DNA form, the CDR3 reads TGTGCCAGTAAAGAGCGGGAGAGTGACACCGGGGAGCTGTTTTTT.